The 27 T cell receptor beta chains listed next were all sequenced from one sample in a study of early stage breast cancer tumors. Clones were read by immunoSEQ multiplex PCR, and TCRdb kept only the in-frame ones, dropping some. The sample contains tens of thousands of clones, about 93% of which appear only once. The sequenced sample was blood. All receptors derive from a person aged 65 to 85 with breast cancer.

This chain links TRBV18 with TRBJ1-5; D is ambiguous. CDR3 length: 15 amino acids. The germline CDR1 and CDR2 sequences are KGHSH and LQKENI. Trimming removed 6 bases from V and 2 bases from J, with 14 bases in between. Here the CDR3 DNA reads TGTGCCAGCTCTTTCGAGGGTGGAGGCAATCAGCCCCAGCATTTT. Translation gives CASSFEGGGNQPQHF.

Concerning this clone: The same CDR3 arises from other DNA sequences in this sample as well. V and J are TRBV4-3 and TRBJ2-7, with 11 positions matching TRBD2. The CDR3 length is 16 residues. CDR1 is LGHNA and CDR2 is YSLEER in the germline V gene. Trimming took 0 bases from V and 2 from J; bases not matched to a gene: 3. The CDR3 sequence is CASSQEGTSGPYEQYF. CDR3 DNA sequence: TGCGCCAGCAGCCAAGAGGGGACTAGCGGACCCTACGAGCAGTACTTC.

The chain joins TRBV7-2 to TRBJ2-1; D perhaps matches TRBD2 (6 bases). This CDR3 contains 14 residues. The V gene's germline CDR1 is SGHTA and CDR2 FQGNSA. Trimming stripped 5 bases from V and 5 bases from J, with 13 bases between. The CDR3 loop reads CASSRGLEHNEQFF. The CDR3 nucleotides are TGTGCCAGCAGCCGGGGACTCGAACACAATGAGCAGTTCTTC.

The rearrangement uses TRBV15 and TRBJ1-3; D is ambiguous. The CDR3 is made up of 15 amino acids. Per the germline V gene, CDR1 is LNHNV and CDR2 is YYDKDF (reference sequence). Trimming took 3 bases from V and 1 from J, leaving 10 bases between them. The CDR3 reads CATSSLGISGNTIYF. The DNA of the CDR3 is TGTGCCACCAGCAGCCTCGGGATATCTGGAAACACCATATATTTT.

This rearrangement joins TRBV25-1 to TRBJ1-1; D remains ambiguous. CDR1 MGHDK and CDR2 SYGVNS come from the germline V gene. This CDR3 has 15 amino acids. Trimming left V 8 bases short and J 3 bases short, with 19 bases between. DNA for the CDR3: TGTGCCAGCGCTCCGGACTCTTGGGCGTACACTGAAGCTTTCTTT. As protein: CASAPDSWAYTEAFF.

The V and J genes are TRBV6-5 and TRBJ1-6; TRBD1 might be the D (6 bases). V was clipped by 7 bases and J by 5 bases, with 15 bases between them. The CDR3 sequence is 15 residues long. Per the germline V gene, CDR1 is MNHEY and CDR2 is SVGAGI. For the CDR3, the DNA is TGTGCCAGCAACTCCGGGACAACCCATAATTCACCCCTCCACTTT. Residues: CASNSGTTHNSPLHF.

The genes are TRBV18 and TRBJ2-7, with D possibly being TRBD2 (5 bases). The ends were cut back, 6 bases at V and 2 bases at J, with 11 bases in the middle. CDR3 length equals 13 residues. CDR1 KGHSH and CDR2 LQKENI come from the germline V gene. CDR3: CASSAGETYEQYF. In DNA form, the CDR3 reads TGTGCCAGCTCCGCTGGGGAGACCTACGAGCAGTACTTC. Variable domain in full (rest from reference TRBV18 and TRBJ2-7): NAGVMQNPRHLVRRRGQEARLRCSPMKGHSHVYWYRQLPEEGLKFMVYLQKENIIDESGMPKERFSAEFPKEGPSILRIQQVVRGDSAAYFCASSAGETYEQYFGPGTRLTVT.

This clone was observed once. This rearrangement joins TRBV25-1 to TRBJ1-1, with unresolved D. The germline CDR1 and CDR2 sequences are MGHDK and SYGVNS. This CDR3 comprises 13 residues. Trimming pared 7 bases from V and 1 base from J, leaving 10 bases between. CDR3 in amino acids: CASMVPGNTEAFF. The CDR3, as DNA: TGTGCCAGCATGGTCCCAGGGAACACTGAAGCTTTCTTT. Full variable domain (missing parts from reference TRBV25-1 and TRBJ1-1): EADIYQTPRYLVIGTGKKITLECSQTMGHDKMYWYQQDPGMELHLIHYSYGVNSTEKGDLSSESTVSRIRTEHFPLTLESARPSHTSQYLCASMVPGNTEAFFGQGTRLTVV.

J is TRBJ1-2 and V is TRBV2; weak D call: TRBD1 (5 bases). Germline-derived CDR1 and CDR2 are SNHLY and FYNNEI. The CDR3 is 12 residues long. Between the trimmed V and J ends, which lost 6 bases and 8 bases, there was a span of 13 bases. The CDR3 is CASRETEWGYTF. The CDR3 DNA sequence: TGTGCCAGCAGAGAGACAGAATGGGGCTACACCTTC.

In its sample, this clone was seen once. This chain connects TRBV4-1 to TRBJ2-2; 12 positions agree with TRBD1. V gave up 0 bases and J gave up 4 bases; unmatched junction bases: 9. The CDR3 has 19 residues. The V gene's germline CDR1 is MGHRA and CDR2 YSYEKL. The chain's CDR3 is CASSQEPQGQGAVTGELFF. CDR3 bases: TGCGCCAGCAGCCAAGAGCCCCAGGGACAGGGGGCGGTCACCGGGGAGCTGTTTTTT.

V usage is TRBV9 and J usage is TRBJ1-2; D gene unclear. The germline gives CDR1 SGDLS, CDR2 YYNGEE. This CDR3 spans 14 amino acids. Deletions cut 0 bases from V and 4 bases from J, with 10 bases between. For the CDR3, the DNA is TGTGCCAGCAGCGTAGCCCCAGAGGCCTATGGCTACACCTTC. This translates into CASSVAPEAYGYTF.

J is TRBJ2-7 and V is TRBV18; 12 bases fit TRBD1. The germline gives CDR1 KGHSH, CDR2 LQKENI. The V segment lost 6 bases and the J segment 5 bases; nucleotides outside the gene matches: 11. This CDR3 is built from 16 residues. As DNA, the CDR3 is TGTGCCAGCTCCCTTCTCGGGACAGGGGGCGGGGACGAGCAGTACTTC. Protein sequence: CASSLLGTGGGDEQYF.

The chain links TRBV5-6 to TRBJ1-1; 7 bases align to TRBD1. The CDR3 loop spans 12 amino acids. Germline assignment: CDR1 SGHDT and CDR2 YYEEEE. Unmatched junction bases numbered 3, after V lost 3 bases and J lost 7 bases. The CDR3 sequence: CASSSWTGEAFF. CDR3 DNA: TGTGCCAGCAGCTCCTGGACAGGTGAAGCTTTCTTT.

The count of this clone is one. The V gene is TRBV9, the J gene TRBJ1-5; 9 positions match TRBD1. Germline V CDR1 and CDR2: SGDLS, YYNGEE. V gave up 3 bases and J gave up 6 bases; unmatched junction bases: 7. The CDR3 spans 15 residues. CDR3 nucleotides: TGTGCCAGCAGCGCGGGGACAGGGATGACTCAGCCCCAGCATTTT. Its translation: CASSAGTGMTQPQHF.

On this clone itself: Its ends do not fully match the called genes, so a read error is possible. The chain has TRBV7-7 and TRBJ2-7, with a possible D match to TRBD1 (5 bases). The CDR3 extends over 14 amino acids. Germline V CDR1 and CDR2: SSHAT, FNYEAQ (reference sequence). The CDR3 is CASSVDDSSYEQYF. CDR3 DNA sequence: TGTGCTAGCAGCGTAGACGACAGTTCCTACGAGCAGTACTTC. Looking up the rest from reference TRBV7-7 and TRBJ2-7 gives the full variable domain: GAGVSQSPRYKVTKRGQDVTLRCDPISSHATLYWYQQALGQGPEFLTYFNYEAQPDKSGLPSDRFSAERPEGSISTLTIQRTEQRDSAMYRCASSVDDSSYEQYFGPGTRLTVT.

This chain joins TRBV7-2 and TRBJ2-3, with 16 bases fitting TRBD2. Germline trimming cut 5 bases from V and 4 bases from J; bases unmatched to any gene: 6. Germline V lookup: CDR1 SGHTA, CDR2 FQGNSA. The CDR3 is 17 amino acids. The CDR3 loop is CASSPLGLAGGADTQYF. In DNA form, the CDR3 reads TGTGCCAGCAGCCCCCTGGGACTAGCGGGGGGGGCAGATACGCAGTATTTT.

The V call is TRBV4-3, the J call TRBJ2-7; D possibly corresponds to TRBD1 (5 bases). The germline V and J ends were trimmed by 1 base and 3 bases, with 16 bases remaining between them. Per germline, CDR1 LGHNA and CDR2 YSLEER. This CDR3 region has 16 residues. The CDR3 sequence: CASSQVHSPGYYEQYF. In nucleotides, the CDR3 is TGCGCCAGCAGCCAAGTTCACAGCCCAGGGTACTACGAGCAGTACTTC.

The chain is built from TRBV29-1 and TRBJ2-7; TRBD1 matches 9 bases. The V gene end was trimmed by 3 bases and the J gene end by 3 bases; junction bases not matched to a gene: 3. Germline loops: CDR1 SQVTM, CDR2 ANQGSEA. The CDR3 is 13 amino acids. The chain's CDR3 is CSVDTGGNYEQYF. The CDR3 DNA reads as TGCAGCGTTGATACAGGGGGCAACTACGAGCAGTACTTC.

This chain links TRBV18 with TRBJ2-2; D unresolved. The CDR3 runs 17 residues. V was trimmed by 5 bases and J by 1 base, leaving 17 bases between them. Germline loops: CDR1 KGHSH, CDR2 LQKENI. CDR3 DNA sequence: TGTGCCAGCTCAGCGTCACTGTTAATTGGGAACACCGGGGAGCTGTTTTTT. As protein: CASSASLLIGNTGELFF.

Only a few counts were recorded for this clone. The germline gene is not matched at one end of the junction; a read error may be the cause. This chain connects TRBV7-7 to TRBJ1-1; D gene uncertain. Germline lookup yields CDR1 SSHAT and CDR2 FNYEAQ (reference sequence). This CDR3 contains 15 residues. The CDR3 protein is CASNPVGRMNTEAFF. The DNA of the CDR3 is TGTGCTAGCAACCCGGTGGGCAGGATGAACACTGAAGCTTTCTTT.

The genes are TRBV5-8 and TRBJ2-3; 7 bases are shared with TRBD2. Germline values: CDR1 SGHTS, CDR2 YDEGEE. The CDR3 runs 16 residues. The junction had 7 bases not matched to a gene; V was cut back by 1 base and J by 2 bases. This CDR3 reads CASSLLGGDATDTQYF. CDR3 DNA: TGTGCCAGCAGCTTGCTGGGGGGGGATGCCACAGATACGCAGTATTTT.

The CDR3 DNA is TGTGCCAGCAGTTTAGGTTCCCGCGATTCACCCCTCCACTTT. It encodes CASSLGSRDSPLHF. The chain uses TRBV28 and TRBJ1-6; D remains unclear. The ends were cut back, 2 bases at V and 8 bases at J, with 10 bases in the middle. Germline CDR1 and CDR2: MDHEN and SYDVKM. The CDR3 has 14 amino acids.

V gene TRBV11-2 combines with J gene TRBJ2-5; TRBD2 matches at 8 bases. The germline gives CDR1 SGHAT, CDR2 FQNNGV. V was clipped by 5 bases and J by 5 bases; unmatched bases: 13. The CDR3 totals 16 residues. The chain's CDR3 is CASSLGTRVSAETQYF. The DNA of the CDR3 is TGTGCCAGCAGCCTCGGGACTAGGGTCTCCGCGGAGACCCAGTACTTC.

This clone was observed a few times. This chain joins TRBV5-1 and TRBJ1-2; 9 bases fit TRBD1. The CDR3 consists of 13 residues. CDR1 is SGHRS and CDR2 is YFSETQ in the germline V gene. The ends lost 4 bases at V and 6 bases at J; junction bases unmatched: 4. The chain's CDR3 is CASSPGQGHGYTF. CDR3 nucleotides: TGCGCCAGCAGCCCTGGACAGGGGCATGGCTACACCTTC.

V usage is TRBV21-1 and J usage is TRBJ1-6; the DNA was not compared with TRBD1, the D call given in the table. TRBV21-1 is an annotated pseudogene. The CDR3 spans 14 residues. The CDR3 protein is CARHRPGQNSPLHF. The CDR3 region has the DNA TGTGCCCGACACCGTCCGGGACAGAATTCACCCCTCCACTTT.

V gene TRBV7-9 combines with J gene TRBJ1-5; tentatively, D is TRBD1 (5 bases). Germline CDR1 reads SEHNR; CDR2 reads FQNEAQ (reference sequence). CDR3 length: 15 residues. V was clipped by 1 base and J by 1 base, with 8 bases between them. The DNA for the CDR3 is TGTGCCAGCAGCTTAGGCCAGGGAAGCAATCAGCCCCAGCATTTT. This codes for CASSLGQGSNQPQHF.

V gene TRBV6-5 combines with J gene TRBJ2-5; D is perhaps TRBD2 (6 bases). Germline CDR1 and CDR2: MNHEY and SVGAGI. The CDR3 length is 15 residues. Trimming took off 2 bases at V and 4 bases at J, with 14 bases between the two ends. In nucleotides, the CDR3 is TGTGCCAGCAGTTACGTGGGGGGAGGAGGAGAGACCCAGTACTTC. Translated, it gives CASSYVGGGGETQYF.